A selection of T cell receptor beta chains follows, all from one sample in a study of T cells in Graves' hyperthyroidism and ophthalmopathy. MiXCR was run by TCRdb on the multiplex PCR reads, yielding one entry per CDR3 protein. The sample has hundreds of thousands of distinct CDR3 sequences, around 21% seen once. Material: blood. The receptor source for this set is a man between 25 and 39 years old with Graves' ophthalmopathy. Each CDR3 is given with its conserved first and last residue. The order of the fields is D gene, J gene, V gene, clone size, CDR3 DNA, CDR3 protein. A D gene is named only where the DNA matches it firmly. The size of a clone is reported for some rows only, either as once, few or many, or as a class for expanded clones.

>NA|TRBJ1-6|TRBV5-5|few
TGTGCCAGCAGCTCATCGACAGCGGCCATCAATTCACCCCTCCACTTT
CASSSSTAAINSPLHF
>NA|TRBJ2-7|TRBV27|NA
TGTGCCAGCAGTTACCGGGGCCAGGTCTACGAGCAGTACTTC
CASSYRGQVYEQYF
>NA|TRBJ2-1|TRBV12-3/TRBV12-4|few
TGTGCCAGCCCCTCACGGGGGTACAATGAGCAGTTCTTC
CASPSRGYNEQFF
>NA|TRBJ2-1|TRBV3-1|NA
TGTGCCAGCAGCCAAATGGGGGAGGCCTACAATGAGCAGTTCTTC
CASSQMGEAYNEQFF
>NA|TRBJ1-5|TRBV6-1|few
TGTGCCAGCAGTTCTGGTGGAAAAGATCAGCCCCAGCATTTT
CASSSGGKDQPQHF
>NA|TRBJ1-6|TRBV6-1|NA
TGTGCCAGCACCTCCGGGGGGGCGAATTCACCCCTCCACTTT
CASTSGGANSPLHF
>TRBD1|TRBJ2-6|TRBV5-8|NA
TGTGCCAGCAGCTTGTTGTCGGGACAGTCCTCTGGGGCCAACGTCCTGACTTTC
CASSLLSGQSSGANVLTF
>TRBD1|TRBJ2-7|TRBV4-3|NA
TGCGCCAGCAGCCCGGGGACAGACTACGAGCAGTACTTC
CASSPGTDYEQYF
>TRBD2|TRBJ2-5|TRBV27|many
TGTGCCAGCAGCCCGTTGTCGGGGGGCCAAGAGACCCAGTACTTC
CASSPLSGGQETQYF
>NA|TRBJ2-5|TRBV10-3|few
TGTGCCATCAGTGAGTTGTCAGGGACACCAAAAGAGACCCAGTACTTC
CAISELSGTPKETQYF
>TRBD2|TRBJ2-7|TRBV5-1|few
TGCGCCAGCAGCAGCGGGACTAGCGGTTTGAGCTCCTACGAGCAGTACTTC
CASSSGTSGLSSYEQYF
>TRBD2|TRBJ2-3|TRBV7-8|few
TGTGCCAGCAGATCGAGCGGGAGGGCCAAAGATACGCAGTATTTT
CASRSSGRAKDTQYF
>NA|TRBJ1-5|TRBV3-1|many
TGTGCCAGCAGCCTGAACGGGGGCGGTAGCAATCAGCCCCAGCATTTT
CASSLNGGGSNQPQHF
>NA|TRBJ1-4|TRBV7-9|NA
TGTGCCAGCAGCCAGAGCCTTGAAAAACTGTTTTTT
CASSQSLEKLFF
>NA|TRBJ2-1|TRBV7-2|many
TGTGCCAGCAGCAATCGACTGTTTAATGAGCAGTTCTTC
CASSNRLFNEQFF
>NA|TRBJ1-5|TRBV3-1|many
TGTGCCAGCAGCCAAGGCCATAGCAATCAGCCCCAGCATTTT
CASSQGHSNQPQHF
>TRBD2|TRBJ2-7|TRBV6-2/TRBV6-3|NA
TGTGCCAGCATCAAACTAGCGGGAGGAACCTACGAGCAGTACTTC
CASIKLAGGTYEQYF
>TRBD2|TRBJ2-7|TRBV7-2|many
TGTGCCAGCAGCTTAGCGAGCAGGAGGGGGACCCTAGCGGGAGCCGCCTACGAGCAGTACTTC
CASSLASRRGTLAGAAYEQYF
>TRBD1|TRBJ1-5|TRBV4-1|NA
TGCGCCAGCAGCCAAGATGGGCAGGGGGATCAGCCCCAGCATTTT
CASSQDGQGDQPQHF
>TRBD1|TRBJ2-2|TRBV19|few
TGTGCCAGTGAGGGTCCGACAGGGCACACCGGGGAGCTGTTTTTT
CASEGPTGHTGELFF
>TRBD1|TRBJ2-7|TRBV15|many
TGTGCCACCAGCAGAATGGACAGGGGAGGCGAGCAGTACTTC
CATSRMDRGGEQYF
>TRBD1|TRBJ2-5|TRBV28|few
TGTGCCAGCAGCCTCGACAGGGGTGCGGAGACCCAGTACTTC
CASSLDRGAETQYF
>NA|TRBJ1-6|TRBV14|NA
TGTGCCAGCAGCCAAGAGCGTGGCAGGATGGATTCACCCCTCCACTTT
CASSQERGRMDSPLHF
>NA|TRBJ1-1|TRBV9|few
TGTGCCAGCAGCGTAGAACAACATAACACTGAAGCTTTCTTT
CASSVEQHNTEAFF
>NA|TRBJ2-7|TRBV4-3|few
TGCGCCAGCAGCCAACTCTTCGGACCGGGCTACGAGCAGTACTTC
CASSQLFGPGYEQYF
>NA|TRBJ1-2|TRBV12-3/TRBV12-4|many
TGTGCCAGCAGTTTAATTTCGGCGGCCGTGGGCTACACCTTC
CASSLISAAVGYTF
>TRBD2|TRBJ2-3|TRBV4-1|NA
TGCGCCAGCAGCCAAGGCGGACTAGCGGGGCGAAGCACAGATACGCAGTATTTT
CASSQGGLAGRSTDTQYF
>NA|TRBJ1-6|TRBV3-1|NA
TGTGCCAGCAGCCAAGATCTGGTGCAGGCAAGCTCCTATAATTCACCCCTCCACTTT
CASSQDLVQASSYNSPLHF
>NA|TRBJ1-2|TRBV6-6|few
TGTGCCAGCAGTTACTCTGTCGCTTTCAATTCATATGGCTACACCTTC
CASSYSVAFNSYGYTF
>NA|TRBJ2-3|TRBV30|NA
TGTGCCTGGAGCTCCCACCCAGATACGCAGTATTTT
CAWSSHPDTQYF
>TRBD1|TRBJ1-2|TRBV12-3/TRBV12-4|NA
TGTGCCAGCAGTTTACTCCGACAGGGGGATGGCTACACCTTC
CASSLLRQGDGYTF
>NA|TRBJ1-1|TRBV11-2|many
TGTGCCAGCAGTCAGGGTCCGGCTTTCTTT
CASSQGPAFF
>TRBD1|TRBJ1-1|TRBV28|many
TGTGCCAGCAGTTCGGGGGAGGGGGCGCGCACTGAAGCTTTCTTT
CASSSGEGARTEAFF
>TRBD1|TRBJ2-7|TRBV6-1|many
TGTGCCAGCAGTGCGGACAGGCGGAGCTCCTACGAGCAGTACTTC
CASSADRRSSYEQYF
>TRBD2|TRBJ2-7|TRBV5-8|few
TGTGCCAGCAGCTCTACTAGCGGGAGTGTCTACGAGCAGTACTTC
CASSSTSGSVYEQYF
>TRBD1|TRBJ1-5|TRBV5-1|many
TGCGCCAGCAGCCCAGGGACAGGGGTTCGCTCTCAGCCCCAGCATTTT
CASSPGTGVRSQPQHF
>NA|TRBJ2-1|TRBV4-2|NA
TGTGCCAGCAGCGGAGCAGGGCGAGTCTCCTACAATGAGCAGTTCTTC
CASSGAGRVSYNEQFF
>NA|TRBJ2-7|TRBV27|few
TGTGCCAGCAGTTACGGACAGTATTACGAGCAGTACTTC
CASSYGQYYEQYF
>NA|TRBJ1-1|TRBV18|many
TGTGCCAGCTCACCACCCACCGGGGGCAGCACTGAAGCTTTCTTT
CASSPPTGGSTEAFF